A single sample is the source of the 10 T cell receptor beta chains below, sequenced in a study of OX40 agonist ivuxolimab in advanced cancers. Receptor amplification or capture employed the immunoSEQ multiplex PCR assay. This is the immuneACCESS table as TCRdb keeps it, with only in-frame sequences that have V and J called. A part of the clones is gone; compared with another copy, unresolved V genes explain less than half, and the rest is unexplained. This sample has tens of thousands of clones in its table, and about 89% of those were observed once. Around 2% of the sample comes from the top ten. The source material was CD4+ or CD8+ T cells sorted from blood, sampled in a trial of the OX40 agonist ivuxolimab. The receptors were sampled from an adult with an advanced solid tumor such as melanoma, head and neck, liver or kidney cancer.

This chain uses TRBV5-5 with TRBJ2-1; 12 nucleotides match TRBD2. This CDR3 is built from 16 residues. Germline V lookup: CDR1 SGHKS, CDR2 YYEKEE (reference sequence). Unmatched junction bases numbered 13, after V lost 3 bases and J lost 12 bases. The CDR3 bases are TGTGCCAGCAGCTGGGGTGGACTAGCGGGAATGACAGGGCAGTTCTTC. Encoded protein: CASSWGGLAGMTGQFF. Supplemented by reference TRBV5-5 and TRBJ2-1, the full variable domain reads DAGVTQSPTHLIKTRGQQVTLRCSPISGHKSVSWYQQVLGQGPQFIFQYYEKEERGRGNFPDRFSARQFPNYSSELNVNALLLGDSALYLCASSWGGLAGMTGQFFGPGTRLTVL.

This chain connects TRBV18 to TRBJ2-2; TRBD1 agrees at 7 bases. Germline-derived CDR1 and CDR2 are KGHSH and LQKENI. Trimming cost V 3 bases and J 4 bases; bases outside gene matches: 5. CDR3 length equals 15 residues. The CDR3: CASSPGQASTGELFF. The CDR3 DNA sequence: TGTGCCAGCTCACCTGGACAGGCCAGCACCGGGGAGCTGTTTTTT.

The chain carries TRBV6-1 and TRBJ1-6; 8 bases match TRBD1. Germline-derived CDR1 and CDR2 are MNHNS and SASEGT. This CDR3 has 14 amino acids. After removal of 11 bases from V and 7 bases from J, the junction contained 10 bases not matched to a gene. CDR3 sequence (DNA): TGTGCCGCATCCCAGGGACAGGCGAATTCACCCCTCCACTTT. This codes for CAASQGQANSPLHF.

The V call is TRBV5-6, the J call TRBJ2-7; D gene uncertain. The CDR3 has 13 residues. CDR1 is SGHDT and CDR2 is YYEEEE in the germline V gene. V was pared by 0 bases and J by 1 base, with 5 bases between. This CDR3 is CASSLVTSYEQYF. The CDR3 DNA sequence: TGTGCCAGCAGCTTGGTGACTTCCTACGAGCAGTACTTC.

The chain joins TRBV28 to TRBJ2-7; 9 bases are shared with TRBD1. With V trimmed by 8 bases and J by 4 bases, 3 bases remained unmatched. The CDR3 has 12 amino acids. Germline-derived CDR1 and CDR2 are MDHEN and SYDVKM. As DNA, the CDR3 is TGTGCCAGCCTCGGACAGGGGTACGAGCAGTACTTC. This translates into CASLGQGYEQYF. The full variable domain, completed using reference TRBV28 and TRBJ2-7, is DVKVTQSSRYLVKRTGEKVFLECVQDMDHENMFWYRQDPGLGLRLIYFSYDVKMKEKGDIPEGYSVSREKKERFSLILESASTNQTSMYLCASLGQGYEQYFGPGTRLTVT.

The chain combines TRBV6-4 with TRBJ2-2, with D unclear. The V end was cut by 6 bases, the J end by 6 bases, with 17 bases between. Germline V gene lookup returns CDR1 MRHNA and CDR2 SNTAGT. CDR3 length equals 15 residues. The DNA for the CDR3 is TGTGCCAGCAGAACAAATAGTCTCACCGCCGGGGAGCTGTTTTTT. It is translated as CASRTNSLTAGELFF.

This clone is a singleton in its sample. This chain links TRBV2 with TRBJ1-3; D remains ambiguous. The CDR3 is made up of 14 amino acids. Trimming pared 7 bases from V and 1 base from J, leaving 11 bases between. From germline, CDR1 is SNHLY and CDR2 FYNNEI. The CDR3 DNA sequence: TGTGCCAGCAATCCAAGTCGGTCTGGAAACACCATATATTTT. Amino acid sequence: CASNPSRSGNTIYF.

The CDR3 sequence: CALKEGRVSQPQHF. CDR3 nucleotides: TGTGCCCTCAAGGAGGGCAGGGTAAGTCAGCCCCAGCATTTT. This chain uses TRBV6-1 with TRBJ1-5, with D perhaps TRBD1 (5 bases). The CDR3 covers 14 residues. Germline assignment: CDR1 MNHNS and CDR2 SASEGT. The V gene lost 11 bases and the J gene lost 6 bases, with 20 bases spanning the gap.

The chain links TRBV27 to TRBJ2-7; D perhaps matches TRBD2 (5 bases). Germline CDR1 MNHEY, CDR2 SMNVEV (reference sequence). CDR3 length: 15 amino acids. V dropped 6 bases and J dropped 0 bases, with 15 bases sitting between them. CDR3 DNA: TGTGCCAGCAGAGACCCCGGGGAGAACTCCTACGAGCAGTACTTC. It encodes CASRDPGENSYEQYF.

This chain connects TRBV14 to TRBJ2-1; 14 bases align to TRBD2. V shed 4 bases, J shed 9 bases, and the junction held 11 bases outside the gene matches. The germline gives CDR1 SGHDN, CDR2 FVKESK. CDR3 length: 17 amino acids. CDR3 amino acids: CASSPPLTSGRAGEQFF. The CDR3 DNA reads TGTGCCAGCAGCCCCCCTCTGACTAGCGGGAGGGCGGGTGAGCAGTTCTTC.